What follows are 20 T cell receptor beta chains derived from one specimen sequenced in a study of type 1 regulatory T cells. One entry per CDR3 protein results from TCRdb running MiXCR on the reads. The table includes approximately 42,000 distinct CDR3 sequences, 12% detected once. The antigens for these receptors are not known. Sequences were obtained from cultured non-Tr1 T cells, either the whole culture or a sorted T cell fraction (not recorded which). The source of these receptors is a human donor in good health.

In this sample, this clonotype turned up once. A much larger clone differs from this one at a single base, so this may be a read error. The chain has TRBV5-6 and TRBJ2-1; TRBD1 might be the D (5 bases). Germline values: CDR1 SGHDT, CDR2 YYEEEE. The CDR3 contains 13 residues. The DNA for the CDR3 is TGTGCCAGCAGCTTGGGATGGGGCAATGAGCAGCTCTTC. The encoded protein is CASSLGWGNEQLF.

The table lists this clonotype with many counts. This chain's CDR3 is CASRRQALRAEAFF. CDR3 nucleotide sequence: TGTGCCAGTAGACGTCAGGCGCTAAGGGCTGAAGCTTTCTTT. The chain employs TRBV19 and TRBJ1-1; D not certain. Germline CDR1 LNHDA, CDR2 SQIVND (reference sequence). The V gene lost 6 bases and the J gene lost 6 bases, with 17 bases spanning the gap. This CDR3 comprises 14 residues.

Ten or more counts support this clonotype. The rearrangement uses TRBV29-1 and TRBJ2-7; D not resolved. Trimming took off 4 bases at V and 9 bases at J, with 16 bases between the two ends. The CDR3 runs to 12 residues. Germline CDR1 reads SQVTM; CDR2 reads ANQGSEA. In nucleotides, the CDR3 is TGCAGCGTTGTCTTGGTCTTGGGCGGGCAGTACTTC. Encoded protein: CSVVLVLGGQYF.

The rearrangement uses TRBV24-1 and TRBJ1-2, with TRBD1 as a possible D gene (6 bases). Trimming pared 2 bases from V and 0 bases from J, leaving 9 bases between. Germline CDR1 KGHDR, CDR2 SFDVKD. The CDR3 has 15 amino acids. This CDR3 reads CATSDSGQANYGYTF. For the CDR3, the DNA is TGTGCCACCAGTGATTCGGGACAAGCTAACTATGGCTACACCTTC.

The table lists this clonotype with a few counts. The CDR3, as DNA: TGTGCCAGCAGCAGCCCCCTAAACATTCAGTACTTC. The encoded protein is CASSSPLNIQYF. The chain employs TRBV5-4 and TRBJ2-4; no clear D. In germline, CDR1 is SGHNT, CDR2 YYREEE (reference sequence). Trimming took 4 bases from V and 6 from J, leaving 8 bases between them. The CDR3 is 12 amino acids.

About this clonotype: A much larger clone lies one base from this, so it may be a read error. This chain uses TRBV11-2 with TRBJ2-3, with D possibly being TRBD2 (5 bases). The ends were cut back, 0 bases at V and 4 bases at J, with 11 bases in the middle. In germline, CDR1 is SGHAT, CDR2 FQNNGV. The CDR3 sequence is 15 residues long. In DNA form, the CDR3 reads TGTGCCAGCAGCTTAGATCAGAGGGTAGCAGATACGCAGTATTTT. Translating gives CASSLDQRVADTQYF.

Ten or more counts support this clonotype. The chain uses TRBV20-1 and TRBJ2-5; TRBD2 aligns across 13 bases. V trimming: 0 bases; J trimming: 7 bases; junction bases outside the gene matches: 8. Germline CDR1 reads DFQATT; CDR2 reads SNEGSKA (reference sequence). This CDR3 contains 16 residues. Here the CDR3 reads CSARDPRTSGSGTQYF. In nucleotides, the CDR3 is TGCAGTGCTAGAGATCCCAGGACTAGCGGGAGCGGGACCCAGTACTTC.

In this sample, this clonotype turned up a few times. The chain couples TRBV3-1 to TRBJ2-1; D is ambiguous. With 0 bases removed from V and 2 bases from J, the gap between germline ends came to 8 bases. Germline V CDR1 and CDR2: LGHDT, YNNKEL (reference sequence). The CDR3 is 15 amino acids. The CDR3 loop reads CASSQDLATYNEQFF. The CDR3 coding sequence is TGTGCCAGCAGCCAAGATTTGGCCACCTACAATGAGCAGTTCTTC.

This clonotype was detected many times. The chain is built from TRBV7-2 and TRBJ1-1, with 8 nucleotides matching TRBD1. The length of the CDR3 is 13 residues. Trimming removed 2 bases from V and 7 bases from J; junction bases left unmatched: 3. From germline, CDR1 is SGHTA and CDR2 FQGNSA. CDR3: CASSLSGGDEAFF. The CDR3 region has the DNA TGTGCCAGCAGCTTATCAGGGGGCGATGAAGCTTTCTTT.

This clonotype occurred many times. The V gene is TRBV12-3 or TRBV12-4, the J gene TRBJ2-3; 8 positions agree with TRBD1. V lost 3 bases, J lost 3 bases, and 2 bases stayed unmatched. This CDR3 contains 14 residues. The CDR3 DNA is TGTGCCAGCAGTTTTGGACAGGGAACAGATACGCAGTATTTT. This codes for CASSFGQGTDTQYF.

This clonotype was found many times. The chain links TRBV9 to TRBJ2-1, with 7 bases identical to TRBD2. CDR3 length: 15 residues. CDR1 is SGDLS, CDR2 YYNGEE, per germline. J lost 1 base, V lost 4 bases, and 5 bases had no gene match. In nucleotides, the CDR3 is TGTGCCAGCAGCCCCCCAGCGGGATCCTACAATGAGCAGTTCTTC. It yields the protein CASSPPAGSYNEQFF.

This clonotype appeared many times. The rearrangement joins TRBV4-1 to TRBJ2-3; the match to TRBD2 covers 9 bases. CDR1 and CDR2 from the germline V gene are MGHRA and YSYEKL. The ends lost 3 bases at V and 5 bases at J; junction bases unmatched: 6. The CDR3 is 15 residues long. DNA of the CDR3: TGCGCCAGCAGCCAGACGACTAGCGGAAGAGATACGCAGTATTTT. This codes for CASSQTTSGRDTQYF.

This clonotype was seen a few times. The genes are TRBV19 and TRBJ2-2, with D maybe TRBD1 (6 bases). CDR1 and CDR2 (germline): LNHDA, SQIVND (reference sequence). The V end lost 6 bases, the J end lost 5 bases, and 10 bases lay between the germline ends. The CDR3 is 13 amino acids. CDR3 residues: CASSQGWTGELFF. CDR3 DNA: TGTGCCAGTAGCCAGGGGTGGACCGGGGAGCTGTTTTTT. The complete variable domain, with remaining parts taken from reference TRBV19 and TRBJ2-2, reads DGGITQSPKYLFRKEGQNVTLSCEQNLNHDAMYWYRQDPGQGLRLIYYSQIVNDFQKGDIAEGYSVSREKKESFPLTVTSAQKNPTAFYLCASSQGWTGELFFGEGSRLTVL.

V is TRBV5-1 and J is TRBJ1-5, with D unresolved. Germline-derived CDR1 and CDR2 are SGHRS and YFSETQ. V was clipped by 0 bases and J by 1 base, with 5 bases between them. This CDR3 is built from 14 residues. The CDR3 here is CASSLDSSNQPQHF. The CDR3 DNA sequence: TGCGCCAGCAGCTTGGACAGCAGCAATCAGCCCCAGCATTTT. Complete variable domain (other parts from reference TRBV5-1 and TRBJ1-5): KAGVTQTPRYLIKTRGQQVTLSCSPISGHRSVSWYQQTPGQGLQFLFEYFSETQRNKGNFPGRFSGRQFSNSRSEMNVSTLELGDSALYLCASSLDSSNQPQHFGDGTRLSIL.

Points on this clonotype: This CDR3 fails to terminate in the conserved phenylalanine or tryptophan, so it likely reflects a read error. The V call is TRBV7-2, the J call TRBJ1-6; no firm D call. Looked up from germline, CDR1 is SGHTA and CDR2 is FQGNSA. Trimming removed 1 base at V and 7 bases at J, with 5 bases between. The CDR3 is 13 residues long. CDR3 sequence: CASSLVRNSPLHS. CDR3 in DNA: TGTGCCAGCAGCTTAGTCAGGAATTCACCCCTCCACTCT.

This clonotype has just a few counts. The chain recombines TRBV30 with TRBJ1-1; weak D call: TRBD1 (6 bases). Germline CDR1 GTSNPN, CDR2 SVGIG (reference sequence). The CDR3 has 12 amino acids. Deletions cut 5 bases from V and 5 bases from J, with 12 bases between. In DNA, the CDR3 is TGTGCCTGGTCGAAAGGGGGGACTGAAGCTTTCTTT. Amino acid sequence: CAWSKGGTEAFF.

This clonotype was seen many times. The rearrangement uses TRBV20-1 and TRBJ1-5; 7 bases align to TRBD1. The J segment lost 0 bases and the V segment lost 5 bases, leaving 7 bases of the junction unmatched. The germline V gene has CDR1 DFQATT and CDR2 SNEGSKA (reference sequence). This CDR3 has 15 amino acids. CDR3 bases: TGCAGTGCTGCCAGGGGGGGGATTAGCAATCAGCCCCAGCATTTT. It yields the protein CSAARGGISNQPQHF.

This clonotype is medium-sized in the sample. CDR3 DNA: TGCGCCAGCAGCCTTCTGTATGATACGCAGTATTTT. Translating it yields CASSLLYDTQYF. J is TRBJ2-3 and V is TRBV10-2; no firm D call. Trimming took off 6 bases at V and 6 bases at J, with 10 bases between the two ends. CDR1 is WSHSY, CDR2 SAAADI, per germline. The CDR3 contains 12 residues.

This clonotype was recorded a few times. This chain uses TRBV12-3 or TRBV12-4 with TRBJ1-2; a possible D gene is TRBD1 (6 bases). This CDR3 region has 14 residues. Between the trimmed V and J ends, which lost 8 bases and 3 bases, there was a span of 16 bases. CDR3 sequence (DNA): TGTGCCAGCGCGGACAGCGCGCTAGACTATGGCTACACCTTC. Amino acid sequence: CASADSALDYGYTF.

This clonotype was counted many times. V gene TRBV9 combines with J gene TRBJ1-2, with D maybe TRBD1 (5 bases). Germline CDR1 is SGDLS and CDR2 is YYNGEE. This CDR3 is built from 15 residues. Trimming removed 0 bases at V and 2 bases at J, with 11 bases between. The CDR3 DNA is TGTGCCAGCAGCGTAGAGGGGAATTACAACTATGGCTACACCTTC. This gives the protein CASSVEGNYNYGYTF.